This T cell receptor beta chain was observed in a study of T-cell memory formation after mild COVID-19. At the level of the study: Among the donors, TCR clusters were largely specific to each donor. Study-wide findings and caveats: Researchers report contracting CD4+ clones mostly in CM and EM, with CD8+ clones in EMRA. That cross-reactive memory joined was suggested by some responding clones appearing in pre-infection memory.

The V and J ends lost 4 bases and 5 bases respectively, with 4 bases between them. This CDR3 has 12 residues. In germline, CDR1 is SGHNT, CDR2 YYREEE (reference sequence). TCR alpha and TCR beta cDNA libraries with sample barcodes and UMIs came from 5'RACE using constant-segment primers. In TCRdb, the 5' RACE reads were re-called with MiXCR into one record per CDR3 protein. The sample has about 290,000 distinct CDR3 sequences, 15% seen once; the top ten hold 22%. Ten or more counts support this clonotype. Its matching antigen is unknown. This chain links TRBV5-4 with TRBJ1-6; D gene uncertain. The receptor was derived from a young man who had mild COVID-19 (a few samples of this study predate the infection). Cell type and time point are not known. Sequencing used PBMCs or a T cell subset sorted from them (not recorded which). CDR3 in DNA: TGTGCCAGCAGCCTGGATAATTCACCCCTCCACTTT. This sequence encodes CASSLDNSPLHF.